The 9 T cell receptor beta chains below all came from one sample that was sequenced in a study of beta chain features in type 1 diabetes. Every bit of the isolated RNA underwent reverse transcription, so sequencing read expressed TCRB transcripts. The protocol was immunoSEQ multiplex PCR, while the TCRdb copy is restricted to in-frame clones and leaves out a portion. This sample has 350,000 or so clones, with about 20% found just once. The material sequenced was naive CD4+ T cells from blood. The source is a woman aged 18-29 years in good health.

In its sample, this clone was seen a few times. The CDR3: CASSIPGQAPSNQPQHF. Here the CDR3 DNA reads TGTGCCAGTAGTATACCGGGACAGGCTCCTAGCAATCAGCCCCAGCATTTT. This chain uses TRBV19 with TRBJ1-5; 8 bases are a match to TRBD1. The length of the CDR3 is 17 residues. Germline CDR1 and CDR2: LNHDA and SQIVND (reference sequence). J lost 0 bases, V lost 2 bases, and 6 bases had no gene match.

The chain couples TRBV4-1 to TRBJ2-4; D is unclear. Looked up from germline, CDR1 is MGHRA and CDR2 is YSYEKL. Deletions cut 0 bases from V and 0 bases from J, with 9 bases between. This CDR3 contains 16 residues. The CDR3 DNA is TGCGCCAGCAGCCAAGAACAGATCCTAGCCAAAAACATTCAGTACTTC. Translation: CASSQEQILAKNIQYF.

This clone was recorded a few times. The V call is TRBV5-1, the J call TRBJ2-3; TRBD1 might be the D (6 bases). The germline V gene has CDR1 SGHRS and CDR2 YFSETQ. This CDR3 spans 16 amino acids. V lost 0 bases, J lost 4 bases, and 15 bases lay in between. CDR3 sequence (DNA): TGCGCCAGCAGCTTGGAAGGGCAGGGGCCTTCAGATACGCAGTATTTT. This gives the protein CASSLEGQGPSDTQYF.

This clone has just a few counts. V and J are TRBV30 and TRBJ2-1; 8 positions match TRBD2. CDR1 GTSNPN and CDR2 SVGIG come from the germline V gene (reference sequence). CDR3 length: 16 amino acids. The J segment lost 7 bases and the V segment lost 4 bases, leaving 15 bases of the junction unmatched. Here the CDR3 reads CAWIGKASGFGNEQFF. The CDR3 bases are TGTGCCTGGATTGGTAAGGCTAGCGGGTTTGGAAATGAGCAGTTCTTC.

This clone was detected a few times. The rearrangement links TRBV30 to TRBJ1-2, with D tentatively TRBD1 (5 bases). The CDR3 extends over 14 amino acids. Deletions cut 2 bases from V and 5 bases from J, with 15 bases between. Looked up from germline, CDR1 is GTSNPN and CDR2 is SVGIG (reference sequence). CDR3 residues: CAWSKGLWSYGYTF. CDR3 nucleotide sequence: TGTGCCTGGAGTAAGGGGCTCTGGTCTTATGGCTACACCTTC.

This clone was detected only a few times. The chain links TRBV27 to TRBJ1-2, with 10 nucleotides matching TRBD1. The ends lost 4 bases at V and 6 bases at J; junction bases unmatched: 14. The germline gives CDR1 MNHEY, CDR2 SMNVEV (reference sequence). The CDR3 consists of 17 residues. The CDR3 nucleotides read TGTGCCAGCAGTTCTCTTTACAACCCAGGGACAGGGGATGGCTACACCTTC. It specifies CASSSLYNPGTGDGYTF.

CDR3 sequence reads: CASRMAGEDGYTF. DNA for the CDR3: TGTGCCAGCAGGATGGCAGGGGAAGATGGCTACACCTTC. This chain joins TRBV6-1 and TRBJ1-2; possible D gene TRBD1, 6 bases. The germline CDR1 and CDR2 sequences are MNHNS and SASEGT. Trimming shortened V by 6 bases and J by 6 bases, and 14 bases separated the two germline ends. The CDR3 contains 13 residues.

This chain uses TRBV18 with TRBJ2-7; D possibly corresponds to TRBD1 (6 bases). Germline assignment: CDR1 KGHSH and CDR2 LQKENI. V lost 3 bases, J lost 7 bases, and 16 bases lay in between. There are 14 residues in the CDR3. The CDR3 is CASSPSQGTWEQYF. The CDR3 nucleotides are TGTGCCAGCTCACCCAGCCAGGGGACGTGGGAGCAGTACTTC.

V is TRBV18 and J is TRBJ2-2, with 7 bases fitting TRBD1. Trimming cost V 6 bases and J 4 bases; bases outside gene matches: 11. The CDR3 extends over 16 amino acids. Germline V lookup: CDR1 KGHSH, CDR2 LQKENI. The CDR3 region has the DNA TGTGCCAGCTCCCTCTTGGGGGACAGCCGCACCGGGGAGCTGTTTTTT. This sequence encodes CASSLLGDSRTGELFF.